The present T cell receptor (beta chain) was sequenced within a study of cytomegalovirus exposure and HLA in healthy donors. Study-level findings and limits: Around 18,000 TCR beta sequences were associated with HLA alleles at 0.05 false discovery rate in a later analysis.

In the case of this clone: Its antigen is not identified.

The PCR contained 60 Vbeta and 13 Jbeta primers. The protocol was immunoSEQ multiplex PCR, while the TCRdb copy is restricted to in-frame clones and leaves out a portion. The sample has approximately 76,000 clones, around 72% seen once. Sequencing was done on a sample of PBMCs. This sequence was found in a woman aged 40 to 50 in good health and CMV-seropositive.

Here the CDR3 DNA reads TGTGCCAGCAGTTTGAGCCTAGCGGGAGGAGATGAGCAGTTCTTC. Translated, it gives CASSLSLAGGDEQFF. V usage is TRBV27 and J usage is TRBJ2-1, with 11 bases that match TRBD2. Germline V gene lookup returns CDR1 MNHEY and CDR2 SMNVEV (reference sequence). J gave up 8 bases and V 3 bases, and 6 bases lay outside the gene matches. The CDR3 extends over 15 amino acids.